This T cell receptor (beta chain) stems from a study of T cell responses to AZD1222 COVID-19 vaccine. V was shortened by 6 bases and J by 4 bases, with 8 bases between the two germline ends. CDR1 and CDR2 from the germline V gene are MNHEY and SMNVEV (reference sequence). This CDR3 spans 12 amino acids. Sequencing used immunoSEQ multiplex PCR; TCRdb keeps in-frame clones, though not all of them. In the table there are 110,000 or so clones, less than 95% of which are singletons. The chain uses TRBV27 and TRBJ2-3, with a weak D call TRBD1 (6 bases). The sequencing used peripheral blood, collected on day 0 of AZD1222 vaccination. The clonotype was recovered from an adult in good health. The CDR3 here is CASSTGSDTQYF. DNA of the CDR3: TGTGCCAGCAGCACAGGGTCAGATACGCAGTATTTT.